The 11 T cell receptor beta chains below come from one sample, sequenced in a study of blood T cell repertoires in COVID-19 (dated by TCRdb to the early 2020s). Libraries came from the immunoSEQ multiplex PCR assay. What TCRdb holds here is the immuneACCESS table cut down to in-frame rearrangements. Part of the clones is not present; checked against another copy, under half of the missing clones reflect an unresolved V gene, and the others are unexplained. In all, the sample holds approximately 300,000 clones, and around 90% of those were seen once. Of the sample, 5.5% to 8% is held by the ten largest clones. The sequenced material came from peripheral blood. These receptors were obtained from a woman aged 45 to 65 with COVID-19, enrolled during active disease.

The chain combines TRBV9 with TRBJ2-1, with TRBD2 identical over 14 bases. CDR1 is SGDLS, CDR2 YYNGEE, per germline. V was pared by 4 bases and J by 10 bases, with 10 bases of the junction left unmatched. The CDR3 runs 16 residues. The DNA for the CDR3 is TGTGCCAGCAGCTCCCCGGGACTAGCGGGAGTAGGAGAGCAGTTCTTC. Its protein is CASSSPGLAGVGEQFF.

This rearrangement joins TRBV6-5 to TRBJ1-1; no definite D call. Trimming removed 5 bases at V and 4 bases at J, with 17 bases between. The CDR3 contains 15 residues. Germline values: CDR1 MNHEY, CDR2 SVGAGI. In DNA, the CDR3 is TGTGCCAGCAGTAAAATAGGGAGGAGGACCACTGAAGCTTTCTTT. Protein product: CASSKIGRRTTEAFF.

The DNA for the CDR3 is TGTGCCAGCAGCTTACGGGTCCACGAGCAGTACTTC. As protein: CASSLRVHEQYF. V and J are TRBV5-5 and TRBJ2-7; D gene unclear. The CDR3 runs 12 residues. The V end was cut by 2 bases, the J end by 5 bases, with 8 bases between. Germline-derived CDR1 and CDR2 are SGHKS and YYEKEE (reference sequence).

The chain combines TRBV19 with TRBJ2-7; TRBD2 matches at 16 bases. This CDR3 is built from 17 residues. Losses at the gene ends were 6 bases for V and 4 bases for J; bases not matched to a gene: 9. Germline V lookup: CDR1 LNHDA, CDR2 SQIVND (reference sequence). The CDR3 bases are TGTGCCAGTAGCAGTCCGGGACTAGCGGGAGGGCCGTACGAGCAGTACTTC. Translation: CASSSPGLAGGPYEQYF.

V usage is TRBV19 and J usage is TRBJ2-3; the D gene is possibly TRBD1 (6 bases). CDR1 is LNHDA and CDR2 is SQIVND in the germline V gene (reference sequence). This CDR3 region has 14 residues. V was pared by 10 bases and J by 4 bases, with 18 bases between. The CDR3 sequence: CATSSRGPADTQYF. The CDR3 region has the DNA TGTGCCACCTCTTCCAGGGGCCCTGCAGATACGCAGTATTTT.

This clone was seen a few times. The V call is TRBV5-1, the J call TRBJ2-1; 12 nucleotides line up with TRBD1. In germline, CDR1 is SGHRS, CDR2 YFSETQ. V lost 1 base and J lost 7; bases outside the gene matches: 6. CDR3 length equals 16 residues. CDR3 region: CASSLRDRGLHNEQFF. The CDR3, as DNA: TGCGCCAGCAGCTTGAGGGACAGGGGGCTTCATAATGAGCAGTTCTTC.

The CDR3 DNA sequence: TGTGCCAGCAGCTTTGACAGGGTTAATCAGCCCCAGCATTTT. The encoded protein is CASSFDRVNQPQHF. This chain connects TRBV6-5 to TRBJ1-5, with 7 bases lining up with TRBD1. The ends lost 6 bases at V and 4 bases at J; junction bases unmatched: 6. Germline CDR1 and CDR2: MNHEY and SVGAGI. This CDR3 spans 14 amino acids.

This clone appeared a few times. The V and J genes are TRBV27 and TRBJ2-7; 9 bases fit TRBD1. V shed 8 bases and J 4 bases; nucleotides not matched to a gene: 3. Germline V lookup: CDR1 MNHEY, CDR2 SMNVEV (reference sequence). This CDR3 comprises 12 residues. DNA of the CDR3: TGTGCCAGCGGTGACAGGGGGTACGAGCAGTACTTC. The encoded protein is CASGDRGYEQYF.

V usage is TRBV19 and J usage is TRBJ2-2; 8 bases match TRBD2. Germline V gene sequence: CDR1 LNHDA, CDR2 SQIVND (reference sequence). The CDR3 has 17 amino acids. The trim removed 3 bases at V and 6 bases at J, leaving 12 bases unmatched. In nucleotides, the CDR3 is TGTGCCAGTAGTATTTCGGAAGCGGGAGTAGTCTCCGGGGAGCTGTTTTTT. It is translated as CASSISEAGVVSGELFF. The complete variable domain, with remaining parts taken from reference TRBV19 and TRBJ2-2, reads DGGITQSPKYLFRKEGQNVTLSCEQNLNHDAMYWYRQDPGQGLRLIYYSQIVNDFQKGDIAEGYSVSREKKESFPLTVTSAQKNPTAFYLCASSISEAGVVSGELFFGEGSRLTVL.

V gene TRBV4-3 combines with J gene TRBJ2-7, with D perhaps TRBD2 (5 bases). The CDR3 covers 15 residues. Trimming stripped 4 bases from V and 6 bases from J, with 19 bases between. In germline, CDR1 is LGHNA, CDR2 YSLEER. The chain's CDR3 is CASSLMLARAREQYF. CDR3 nucleotides: TGCGCCAGCAGCCTGATGTTAGCGAGGGCACGCGAGCAGTACTTC.

The chain links TRBV5-1 to TRBJ2-1; D is ambiguous. Per the germline V gene, CDR1 is SGHRS and CDR2 is YFSETQ. The V end was cut by 0 bases, the J end by 3 bases, with 10 bases between. The CDR3 has 15 amino acids. CDR3: CASSLEQRIYNEQFF. Written as DNA, the CDR3 is TGCGCCAGCAGCTTGGAACAGAGAATCTACAATGAGCAGTTCTTC.